Listed below are T cell receptor beta chains from one sample, sequenced in a study of glioma-infiltrating T cells after dendritic cell vaccination. The data were produced by immunoSEQ multiplex PCR, yet TCRdb's version contains in-frame clones alone and is incomplete. The repertoire consists of more than 45,000 clones, with about 80% occurring once and the leading ten covering around a sixth. The source was blood, collected after dendritic cell vaccination. All receptors come from a human donor with glioblastoma. Both conserved end residues are part of each CDR3. Each record gives: J gene, clone size, D gene, V gene, CDR3 protein, CDR3 DNA. D genes are given only for firm matches. Some rows have no size entry. The others give once, few or many, or a class for an expanded clone.

J: TRBJ2-7
size: once
D: TRBD1
V: TRBV27
CDR3: CASGPDRGAYEQYF
DNA: TGTGCCAGCGGGCCGGACAGGGGAGCCTACGAGCAGTACTTC

J: TRBJ1-1
size: few
D: TRBD1
V: TRBV5-4
CDR3: CASSLDRDEAFF
DNA: TGTGCCAGCAGCTTAGACAGGGATGAAGCTTTCTTT

J: TRBJ2-5
size: .
D: .
V: TRBV2
CDR3: CASKLANQETQYF
DNA: TGTGCCAGCAAACTAGCAAACCAAGAGACCCAGTACTTC

J: TRBJ1-1
size: .
D: TRBD1
V: TRBV6-6
CDR3: CASDRAEVAEAFF
DNA: TGTGCCAGCGACAGGGCTGAGGTCGCTGAAGCTTTCTTT

J: TRBJ1-6
size: .
D: .
V: TRBV6-5
CDR3: CASSYSGRGVLFLHF
DNA: TGTGCCAGCAGTTACTCGGGGCGGGGGGTACTATTCCTCCACTTT

J: TRBJ2-3
size: .
D: .
V: TRBV6-1
CDR3: CASSRDSRAGDTQYF
DNA: TGTGCCAGCAGCCGCGACTCCCGGGCGGGAGATACGCAGTATTTT

J: TRBJ1-2
size: .
D: TRBD1
V: TRBV5-6
CDR3: CASSTVWGQGIVDYGYTF
DNA: TGTGCCAGCAGCACAGTTTGGGGACAGGGTATTGTTGACTATGGCTACACCTTC

J: TRBJ1-2
size: .
D: .
V: TRBV7-8
CDR3: CASSLVFTNYGYTF
DNA: TGTGCCAGCAGCTTAGTTTTCACTAACTATGGCTACACCTTC

J: TRBJ1-1
size: .
D: .
V: TRBV6-5
CDR3: CASSPQGMNTEAFF
DNA: TGTGCCAGCAGTCCACAGGGCATGAACACTGAAGCTTTCTTT

J: TRBJ2-2
size: .
D: .
V: TRBV7-9
CDR3: CASSPQDTNTGELFF
DNA: TGTGCCAGCAGCCCTCAGGACACCAACACCGGGGAGCTGTTTTTT

J: TRBJ1-1
size: .
D: .
V: TRBV6-6
CDR3: CASSYESGREAFF
DNA: TGTGCCAGCAGTTACGAATCAGGTCGTGAAGCTTTCTTT

J: TRBJ2-2
size: few
D: .
V: TRBV5-1
CDR3: CASSLSPGGSVPGELFF
DNA: TGCGCCAGCAGTCTCTCCCCAGGGGGGTCGGTCCCCGGGGAGCTGTTTTTT

J: TRBJ2-1
size: .
D: TRBD2
V: TRBV7-2
CDR3: CASSPPRATSGPSNEQFF
DNA: TGTGCCAGCAGCCCACCTAGGGCGACTAGCGGGCCAAGCAATGAGCAGTTCTTC

J: TRBJ1-1
size: .
D: TRBD1
V: TRBV14
CDR3: CASSLDRGENTEAFF
DNA: TGTGCCAGCAGCCTCGACAGGGGTGAAAACACTGAAGCTTTCTTT